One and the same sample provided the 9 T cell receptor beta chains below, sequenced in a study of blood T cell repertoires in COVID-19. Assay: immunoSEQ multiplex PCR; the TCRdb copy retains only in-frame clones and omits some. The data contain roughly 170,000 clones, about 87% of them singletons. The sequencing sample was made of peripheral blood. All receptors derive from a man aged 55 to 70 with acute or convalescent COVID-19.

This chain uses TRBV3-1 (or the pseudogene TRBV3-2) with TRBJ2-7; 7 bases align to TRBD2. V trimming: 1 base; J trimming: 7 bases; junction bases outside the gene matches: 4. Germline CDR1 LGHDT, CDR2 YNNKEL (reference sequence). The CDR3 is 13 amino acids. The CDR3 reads CASSQVRAGEQYF. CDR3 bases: TGTGCCAGCAGCCAAGTACGAGCGGGAGAGCAGTACTTC.

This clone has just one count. In DNA form, the CDR3 reads TGTGCCAGCAGCTCGTTCCAGGGGAGCTCCTATAATTCACCCCTCCACTTT. It yields the protein CASSSFQGSSYNSPLHF. The chain employs TRBV11-3 and TRBJ1-6, with D possibly matching TRBD1 (6 bases). The CDR3 contains 17 residues. Trimming removed 4 bases at V and 0 bases at J, with 13 bases between. In germline, CDR1 is SGHNT, CDR2 YENEEA.

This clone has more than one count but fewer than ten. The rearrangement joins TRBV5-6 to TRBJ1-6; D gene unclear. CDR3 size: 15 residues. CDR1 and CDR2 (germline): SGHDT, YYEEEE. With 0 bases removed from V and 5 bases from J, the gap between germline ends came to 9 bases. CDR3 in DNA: TGTGCCAGCAGCTTGGGTGGTGTAGATAATTCACCCCTCCACTTT. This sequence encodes CASSLGGVDNSPLHF.

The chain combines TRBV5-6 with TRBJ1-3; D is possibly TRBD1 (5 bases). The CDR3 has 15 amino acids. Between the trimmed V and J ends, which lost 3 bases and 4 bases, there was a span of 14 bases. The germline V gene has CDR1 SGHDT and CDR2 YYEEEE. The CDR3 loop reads CASSSGLTIGNTIYF. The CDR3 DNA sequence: TGTGCCAGCAGCTCGGGACTGACTATCGGAAACACCATATATTTT.

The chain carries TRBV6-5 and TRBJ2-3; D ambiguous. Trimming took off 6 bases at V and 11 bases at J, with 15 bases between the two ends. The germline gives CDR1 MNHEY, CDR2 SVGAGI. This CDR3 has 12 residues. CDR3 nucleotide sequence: TGTGCCAGCAGCCTCGATTATAATAGGCAGTATTTT. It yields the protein CASSLDYNRQYF.

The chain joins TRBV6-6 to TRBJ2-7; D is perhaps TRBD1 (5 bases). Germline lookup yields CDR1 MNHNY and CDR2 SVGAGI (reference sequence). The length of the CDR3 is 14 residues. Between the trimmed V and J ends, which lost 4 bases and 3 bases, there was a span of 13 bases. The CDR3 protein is CASSSQGNYYEQYV. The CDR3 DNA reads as TGTGCCAGCAGTTCCCAGGGTAACTACTACGAGCAGTACGTC.

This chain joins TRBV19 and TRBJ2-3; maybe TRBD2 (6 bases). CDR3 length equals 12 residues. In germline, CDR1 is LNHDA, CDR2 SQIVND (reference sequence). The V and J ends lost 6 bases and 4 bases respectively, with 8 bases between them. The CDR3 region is CASRTGADTQYF. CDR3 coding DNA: TGTGCCAGTAGAACGGGGGCAGATACGCAGTATTTT. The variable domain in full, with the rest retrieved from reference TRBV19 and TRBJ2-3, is DGGITQSPKYLFRKEGQNVTLSCEQNLNHDAMYWYRQDPGQGLRLIYYSQIVNDFQKGDIAEGYSVSREKKESFPLTVTSAQKNPTAFYLCASRTGADTQYFGPGTRLTVL.

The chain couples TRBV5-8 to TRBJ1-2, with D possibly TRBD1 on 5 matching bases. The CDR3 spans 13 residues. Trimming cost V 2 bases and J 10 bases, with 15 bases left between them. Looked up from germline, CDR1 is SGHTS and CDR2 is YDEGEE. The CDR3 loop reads CASSFKGRTPYTF. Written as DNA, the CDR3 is TGTGCCAGCAGCTTCAAGGGGCGGACCCCCTACACCTTC. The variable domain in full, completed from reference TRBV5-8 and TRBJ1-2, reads EAGVTQSPTHLIKTRGQQATLRCSPISGHTSVYWYQQALGLGLQFLLWYDEGEERNRGNFPPRFSGRQFPNYSSELNVNALELEDSALYLCASSFKGRTPYTFGSGTRLTVV.

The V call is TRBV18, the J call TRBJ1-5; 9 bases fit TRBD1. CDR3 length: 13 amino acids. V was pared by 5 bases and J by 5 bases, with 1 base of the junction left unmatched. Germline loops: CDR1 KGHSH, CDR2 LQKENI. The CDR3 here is CASSRDRDQPQHF. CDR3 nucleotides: TGTGCCAGCTCAAGGGACAGGGATCAGCCCCAGCATTTT.